The rows below give T cell receptor beta chains drawn from one sample of a study of cytotoxic CD8 clonotypes in ibrutinib-treated CLL. TCRdb's copy holds only in-frame clones and misses some; the assay was immunoSEQ multiplex PCR. The profile covers about 330,000 clones, with 67% appearing a single time and 5% to 6.5% taken by the ten largest. The material sequenced was PBMCs, taken after 36 months of ibrutinib treatment. The origin of the receptors is a human donor with chronic lymphocytic leukemia. CDR3s include the opening cysteine and the closing phenylalanine or tryptophan. Each record gives: clone size, J gene, D gene, V gene, CDR3 protein, CDR3 DNA. D genes are given only for firm matches. Expanded clones get a size class; other rows say once, few or many, or leave the size out.

size: NA
J: TRBJ1-3
D: NA
V: TRBV27
CDR3: CASSLRWGSGNTIYF
DNA: TGTGCCAGCAGTCTCCGATGGGGCTCTGGAAACACCATATATTTT

size: NA
J: TRBJ1-1
D: NA
V: TRBV29-1
CDR3: CSVEGGSLNTEAFF
DNA: TGCAGCGTTGAAGGGGGTTCTCTTAACACTGAAGCTTTCTTT

size: NA
J: TRBJ2-7
D: NA
V: TRBV28
CDR3: CASSAGTKTYEQYF
DNA: TGTGCCAGCAGCGCCGGGACAAAAACCTACGAGCAGTACTTC

size: NA
J: TRBJ2-7
D: TRBD1
V: TRBV5-1
CDR3: CASSPQGMGQNEQYF
DNA: TGCGCCAGCAGTCCACAGGGGATGGGACAGAACGAGCAGTACTTC

size: NA
J: TRBJ1-2
D: NA
V: TRBV5-4
CDR3: CASSLALPANYGYTF
DNA: TGTGCCAGCAGCTTGGCCCTTCCGGCGAACTATGGCTACACCTTC

size: NA
J: TRBJ1-1
D: TRBD1
V: TRBV6-1
CDR3: CASSRPDRGGTEAFF
DNA: TGTGCCAGCAGTAGACCGGACAGGGGGGGCACTGAAGCTTTCTTT

size: NA
J: TRBJ1-4
D: TRBD1
V: TRBV10-1
CDR3: CASSVFHPGQAINEKLFF
DNA: TGCGCCAGCAGTGTTTTCCATCCGGGACAGGCGATCAATGAAAAACTGTTTTTT

size: once
J: TRBJ1-1
D: NA
V: TRBV7-9
CDR3: CASSPPQVLNTEAFF
DNA: TGTGCCAGCAGCCCGCCTCAGGTATTGAACACTGAAGCTTTCTTT

size: NA
J: TRBJ2-2
D: TRBD1
V: TRBV2
CDR3: CASSLTGGTGELFF
DNA: TGTGCCAGCAGTCTTACAGGGGGCACCGGGGAGCTGTTTTTT

size: few
J: TRBJ2-1
D: TRBD2
V: TRBV5-1
CDR3: CASSLANLASGRDEQFF
DNA: TGCGCCAGCAGCTTGGCGAATTTGGCTAGCGGGAGGGATGAGCAGTTCTTC

size: NA
J: TRBJ2-7
D: NA
V: TRBV7-2
CDR3: CASSDRGGYEQYF
DNA: TGTGCCAGCAGCGACCGGGGCGGCTACGAGCAGTACTTC

size: few
J: TRBJ2-1
D: TRBD2
V: TRBV2
CDR3: CASTRLAVEQFF
DNA: TGTGCCAGCACCCGGCTAGCGGTTGAGCAGTTCTTC

size: few
J: TRBJ1-5
D: NA
V: TRBV6-5
CDR3: CASRGQGGQPQHF
DNA: TGTGCCAGCAGAGGCCAGGGAGGTCAGCCCCAGCATTTT

size: NA
J: TRBJ1-4
D: TRBD1
V: TRBV14
CDR3: CASSFDRGGTNEKLFF
DNA: TGTGCCAGCAGCTTCGACAGGGGGGGAACTAATGAAAAACTGTTTTTT

size: NA
J: TRBJ2-7
D: TRBD1
V: TRBV6-5
CDR3: CASSSPSGQGYEQYF
DNA: TGTGCCAGCAGTTCACCCTCGGGACAGGGCTACGAGCAGTACTTC

size: NA
J: TRBJ2-3
D: NA
V: TRBV28
CDR3: CASSIFRGQGTDTQYF
DNA: TGTGCCAGCAGCATTTTCCGGGGCCAGGGAACAGATACGCAGTATTTT

size: NA
J: TRBJ2-5
D: TRBD2
V: TRBV14
CDR3: CASSQERLAGGVETQYF
DNA: TGTGCCAGCAGCCAAGAACGGCTAGCGGGAGGGGTAGAGACCCAGTACTTC

size: few
J: TRBJ2-5
D: NA
V: TRBV7-3
CDR3: CASSPRGRETQYF
DNA: TGTGCCAGCAGCCCTAGGGGAAGGGAGACCCAGTACTTC

size: NA
J: TRBJ2-6
D: NA
V: TRBV4-1
CDR3: CASSQEPGRGTPSGANVLTF
DNA: TGCGCCAGCAGCCAAGAGCCCGGCCGAGGGACACCCTCTGGGGCCAACGTCCTGACTTTC

size: NA
J: TRBJ2-7
D: TRBD2
V: TRBV10-3
CDR3: CAISGTGTSGGRSSYEQYF
DNA: TGTGCCATCAGTGGAACCGGGACTAGCGGGGGCCGGAGCTCCTACGAGCAGTACTTC

size: NA
J: TRBJ2-5
D: NA
V: TRBV7-6
CDR3: CASSPFPLDETQYF
DNA: TGTGCCAGCAGCCCCTTTCCACTAGACGAGACCCAGTACTTC

size: NA
J: TRBJ1-1
D: NA
V: TRBV9
CDR3: CASSPRDGSNTEAFF
DNA: TGTGCCAGCAGCCCTCGGGACGGTTCGAACACTGAAGCTTTCTTT

size: NA
J: TRBJ1-1
D: NA
V: TRBV15
CDR3: CATSRGSVMNTEAFF
DNA: TGTGCCACCAGCAGGGGATCCGTCATGAACACTGAAGCTTTCTTT

size: NA
J: TRBJ2-7
D: NA
V: TRBV2
CDR3: CASRGRYRTYEQYF
DNA: TGTGCCAGCAGGGGTAGATATAGGACCTACGAGCAGTACTTC

size: few
J: TRBJ2-7
D: TRBD2
V: TRBV7-3
CDR3: CASSFFGLASEQYF
DNA: TGTGCCAGCAGCTTCTTCGGACTAGCTTCCGAGCAGTACTTC

size: NA
J: TRBJ1-1
D: NA
V: TRBV27
CDR3: CASSLSRLNTEAFF
DNA: TGTGCCAGCAGTTTAAGCAGGCTCAACACTGAAGCTTTCTTT

size: NA
J: TRBJ2-7
D: NA
V: TRBV29-1
CDR3: CSAEGGAAYEQYF
DNA: TGCAGCGCTGAAGGGGGGGCCGCCTACGAGCAGTACTTC

size: few
J: TRBJ2-1
D: TRBD2
V: TRBV5-1
CDR3: CASRLATSGKYNEQFF
DNA: TGCGCCAGCAGGTTGGCTACTAGCGGAAAGTACAATGAGCAGTTCTTC

size: few
J: TRBJ2-7
D: TRBD1
V: TRBV5-4
CDR3: CASSTAGQGGYEQYF
DNA: TGTGCCAGCAGCACCGCGGGACAGGGAGGCTACGAGCAGTACTTC

size: NA
J: TRBJ2-1
D: TRBD1
V: TRBV6-5
CDR3: CASSEGQVLNEQFF
DNA: TGTGCCAGCAGTGAAGGACAGGTATTGAATGAGCAGTTCTTC

size: NA
J: TRBJ1-5
D: NA
V: TRBV19
CDR3: CASSIVQGPNQPQHF
DNA: TGTGCCAGTAGTATAGTGCAGGGCCCCAATCAGCCCCAGCATTTT

size: few
J: TRBJ1-2
D: NA
V: TRBV5-1
CDR3: CASRATGSNYGYTF
DNA: TGCGCCAGCAGAGCCACAGGATCTAACTATGGCTACACCTTC

size: NA
J: TRBJ2-3
D: TRBD2
V: TRBV4-2
CDR3: CASSQGAGGITDTQYF
DNA: TGTGCCAGCAGCCAAGGGGCGGGGGGGATCACAGATACGCAGTATTTT

size: NA
J: TRBJ1-1
D: NA
V: TRBV4-1
CDR3: CASSPRGKETEAFF
DNA: TGCGCCAGCAGCCCAAGGGGAAAGGAAACTGAAGCTTTCTTT

size: NA
J: TRBJ2-7
D: NA
V: TRBV20-1
CDR3: CSARGRGEQYF
DNA: TGCAGTGCTAGAGGAAGGGGCGAGCAGTACTTC

size: NA
J: TRBJ1-1
D: NA
V: TRBV11-3
CDR3: CASSLSGAMNTEAFF
DNA: TGTGCCAGCAGCTTATCGGGGGCGATGAACACTGAAGCTTTCTTT

size: NA
J: TRBJ2-7
D: NA
V: TRBV4-1
CDR3: CASSQDEGRSEQYF
DNA: TGCGCCAGCAGCCAAGATGAGGGAAGATCCGAGCAGTACTTC

size: few
J: TRBJ2-7
D: NA
V: TRBV10-2
CDR3: CASSDPGYEQYF
DNA: TGCGCCAGCAGTGATCCAGGCTACGAGCAGTACTTC